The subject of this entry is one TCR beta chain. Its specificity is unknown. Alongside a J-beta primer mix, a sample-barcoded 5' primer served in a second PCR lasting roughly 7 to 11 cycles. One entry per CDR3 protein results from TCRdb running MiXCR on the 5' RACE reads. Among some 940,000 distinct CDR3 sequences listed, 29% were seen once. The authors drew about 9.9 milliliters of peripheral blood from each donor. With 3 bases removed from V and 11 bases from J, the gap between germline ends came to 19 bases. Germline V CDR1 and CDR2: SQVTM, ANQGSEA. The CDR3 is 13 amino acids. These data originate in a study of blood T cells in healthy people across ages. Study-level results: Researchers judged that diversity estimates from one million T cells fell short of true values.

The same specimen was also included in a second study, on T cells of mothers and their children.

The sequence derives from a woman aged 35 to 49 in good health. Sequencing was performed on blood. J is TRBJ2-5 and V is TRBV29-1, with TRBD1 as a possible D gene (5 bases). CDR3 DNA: TGCAGCGTTGATATGGCAGGGCTGTTCGGGCAGTACTTC. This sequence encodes CSVDMAGLFGQYF.